One and the same sample provided the 18 T cell receptor beta chains below, sequenced in a study of graft-versus-host responses after intestinal transplantation. Measured with immunoSEQ multiplex PCR; TCRdb has only the in-frame clones, and not every one. The repertoire holds approximately 80,000 clones, with approximately 88% as singletons. Which antigens these TCRs recognize remains unknown. Sequenced material: unstimulated CD4+ T cells sorted from spleen or lymph node cells, taken before intestinal transplant. Source of these receptors: a human donor who received an intestinal transplant.

This clone was observed once. V usage is TRBV27 and J usage is TRBJ2-2; 9 bases are shared with TRBD2. J gave up 5 bases and V 2 bases, and 0 bases lay outside the gene matches. This CDR3 comprises 14 residues. Germline V gene sequence: CDR1 MNHEY, CDR2 SMNVEV (reference sequence). In DNA form, the CDR3 reads TGTGCCAGCAGTTTACTAGCGGGAACCGGGGAGCTGTTTTTT. As protein: CASSLLAGTGELFF.

V and J are TRBV6-5 and TRBJ2-1; D perhaps matches TRBD2 (6 bases). This CDR3 spans 15 amino acids. The V and J ends lost 4 bases and 3 bases respectively, with 13 bases between them. CDR1 is MNHEY and CDR2 is SVGAGI in the germline V gene. CDR3 DNA sequence: TGTGCCAGCAGTTGGGCGGGGACCTACTACAATGAGCAGTTCTTC. Encoded protein: CASSWAGTYYNEQFF.

This sequence joins TRBV5-1 and TRBJ2-6; 9 positions match TRBD1. The CDR3 length is 19 residues. The germline V gene encodes CDR1 SGHRS and CDR2 YFSETQ. J gave up 0 bases and V 0 bases, and 7 bases lay outside the gene matches. The CDR3 region has the DNA TGCGCCAGCAGCTTGGATACCGGGACAGGGACCTCTGGGGCCAACGTCCTGACTTTC. Its translation is CASSLDTGTGTSGANVLTF.

The chain links TRBV15 to TRBJ2-3, with D maybe TRBD2 (5 bases). The length of the CDR3 is 14 residues. Trimming took 3 bases from V and 5 from J, leaving 12 bases between them. In germline, CDR1 is LNHNV, CDR2 YYDKDF (reference sequence). This CDR3 reads CATSSRVRVDTQYF. DNA for the CDR3: TGTGCCACCAGCAGCCGGGTGAGGGTAGATACGCAGTATTTT.

The chain is built from TRBV28 and TRBJ2-1, with a weak D call TRBD2 (6 bases). The V end lost 8 bases, the J end lost 5 bases, and 19 bases lay between the germline ends. Germline V gene data show CDR1 as MDHEN and CDR2 as SYDVKM. The CDR3 is made up of 15 amino acids. DNA of the CDR3: TGTGCCAGCCACGAAAGAACTAGCAAAAACAATGAGCAGTTCTTC. It translates to CASHERTSKNNEQFF.

A single count supports this clone. V gene TRBV30 combines with J gene TRBJ1-6; 8 bases fit TRBD1. V lost 5 bases and J lost 0; bases outside the gene matches: 3. The CDR3 contains 15 residues. Germline V gene sequence: CDR1 GTSNPN, CDR2 SVGIG (reference sequence). The chain's CDR3 is CAWGTGSSYNSPLHF. The CDR3, as DNA: TGTGCCTGGGGGACAGGCAGCTCCTATAATTCACCCCTCCACTTT.

This clone has a handful of counts. The rearrangement joins TRBV7-9 to TRBJ1-3; no clear D gene. From germline, CDR1 is SEHNR and CDR2 FQNEAQ (reference sequence). Trimming left V 2 bases short and J 2 bases short, with 13 bases between. CDR3 length: 16 amino acids. CDR3 loop: CASSLTTGGTGNTIYF. The CDR3 DNA reads as TGTGCCAGCAGCTTAACTACGGGAGGCACTGGAAACACCATATATTTT.

The gene calls are TRBV7-9 and TRBJ2-5; possible D gene TRBD1, 5 bases. This CDR3 has 14 residues. V shed 3 bases and J shed 2 bases, with 10 bases lying between them. CDR1 is SEHNR, CDR2 FQNEAQ, per germline (reference sequence). The CDR3 protein is CASSFSTVQETQYF. CDR3 DNA sequence: TGTGCCAGCAGCTTTTCGACAGTGCAAGAGACCCAGTACTTC.

This rearrangement joins TRBV19 to TRBJ2-7; TRBD1 aligns across 9 bases. Germline V gives CDR1 LNHDA, CDR2 SQIVND (reference sequence). V lost 9 bases to trimming and J lost 4 bases; unmatched junction nucleotides: 13. The CDR3 runs to 15 residues. CDR3 residues: CASTPSGTGRYEQYF. The CDR3 DNA is TGTGCCAGCACTCCCTCCGGGACAGGGAGGTACGAGCAGTACTTC.

V is TRBV7-9 and J is TRBJ2-5; 9 bases agree with TRBD1. Germline values: CDR1 SEHNR, CDR2 FQNEAQ (reference sequence). CDR3 length equals 16 residues. Germline trimming cut 5 bases from V and 2 bases from J; bases unmatched to any gene: 9. CDR3 nucleotides: TGTGCCAGCAGCCGTACCCGACAGGGGGGACAAGAGACCCAGTACTTC. Protein product: CASSRTRQGGQETQYF. The complete variable domain, with remaining parts taken from reference TRBV7-9 and TRBJ2-5, reads DTGVSQNPRHKITKRGQNVTFRCDPISEHNRLYWYRQTLGQGPEFLTYFQNEAQLEKSRLLSDRFSAERPKGSFSTLEIQRTEQGDSAMYLCASSRTRQGGQETQYFGPGTRLLVL.

The V and J genes are TRBV6-6 and TRBJ2-1; 10 bases fit TRBD2. The CDR3 covers 14 residues. Trimming took 6 bases from V and 6 from J; bases not matched to a gene: 5. CDR1 is MNHNY, CDR2 SVGAGI, per germline (reference sequence). The DNA of the CDR3 is TGTGCCAGCAGGGTAGCGGGAGGTCGCAATGAGCAGTTCTTC. It codes for CASRVAGGRNEQFF.

CDR3 loop: CAIRAGLAGTDTQYF. The CDR3 DNA sequence: TGTGCCATCAGAGCGGGACTAGCGGGCACAGATACGCAGTATTTT. The gene calls are TRBV10-3 and TRBJ2-3; 11 positions match TRBD2. Looked up from germline, CDR1 is ENHRY and CDR2 is SYGVKD. V lost 6 bases to trimming and J lost 1 base; unmatched junction nucleotides: 3. The CDR3 runs to 15 residues.

This chain connects TRBV5-1 to TRBJ2-1, with TRBD1 matching 7 bases. The CDR3 runs 15 residues. J lost 5 bases, V lost 4 bases, and 9 bases had no gene match. Germline-derived CDR1 and CDR2 are SGHRS and YFSETQ. DNA for the CDR3: TGCGCCAGCAGCGACTGGGACAGCCTAAACAATGAGCAGTTCTTC. As protein: CASSDWDSLNNEQFF.

The rearrangement joins TRBV30 to TRBJ2-2; TRBD2 matches 12 bases. Germline lookup yields CDR1 GTSNPN and CDR2 SVGIG (reference sequence). This CDR3 is 17 amino acids long. V lost 4 bases to trimming and J lost 7 bases; unmatched junction nucleotides: 13. CDR3 residues: CAWTHWTSGAPYGELFF. CDR3 bases: TGTGCCTGGACCCACTGGACTAGCGGGGCCCCATACGGGGAGCTGTTTTTT.

This clone showed up just a few times. The J gene is TRBJ1-1, the V gene TRBV6-1; the D gene is possibly TRBD1 (6 bases). This CDR3 spans 13 amino acids. CDR1 is MNHNS and CDR2 is SASEGT in the germline V gene. V gave up 2 bases and J gave up 11 bases, with 15 bases separating them. The CDR3 region is CASSERGRGSAFF. The CDR3 nucleotides are TGTGCCAGCAGTGAAAGGGGGAGGGGCTCGGCTTTCTTT.

This chain joins TRBV27 and TRBJ1-2; 11 bases align to TRBD1. V was clipped by 6 bases and J by 7 bases; unmatched bases: 7. This CDR3 is built from 14 residues. CDR1 is MNHEY and CDR2 is SMNVEV in the germline V gene (reference sequence). The CDR3 coding sequence is TGTGCCAGCAGCCTAGGACAGGGGGCTCCTGGCTACACCTTC. Protein: CASSLGQGAPGYTF.

This chain's CDR3 is CASSALAAQETQYF. The DNA of the CDR3 is TGTGCCAGCAGCGCACTAGCGGCCCAAGAGACCCAGTACTTC. This chain links TRBV9 with TRBJ2-5; 8 bases line up with TRBD2. This CDR3 is built from 14 residues. Trimming at V came to 3 bases and at J to 1 base, leaving 2 bases not matched to a gene. CDR1 and CDR2 from the germline V gene are SGDLS and YYNGEE.

The V gene is TRBV19, the J gene TRBJ2-3, with a weak D call TRBD2 (6 bases). The germline gives CDR1 LNHDA, CDR2 SQIVND (reference sequence). V gave up 3 bases and J gave up 4 bases, with 14 bases separating them. This CDR3 spans 15 amino acids. In nucleotides, the CDR3 is TGTGCCAGTAGTATGGGGGGACCCCCGGCAGATACGCAGTATTTT. Protein: CASSMGGPPADTQYF.